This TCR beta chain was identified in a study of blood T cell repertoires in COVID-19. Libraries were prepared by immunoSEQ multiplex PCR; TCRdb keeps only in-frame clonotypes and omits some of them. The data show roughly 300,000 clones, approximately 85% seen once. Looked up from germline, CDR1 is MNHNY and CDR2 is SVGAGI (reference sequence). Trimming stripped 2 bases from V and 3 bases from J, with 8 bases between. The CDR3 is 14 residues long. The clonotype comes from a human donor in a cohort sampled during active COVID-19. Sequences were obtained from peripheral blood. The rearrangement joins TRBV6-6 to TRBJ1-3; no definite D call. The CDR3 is CASSYATDGNTIYF. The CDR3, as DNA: TGTGCCAGCAGTTACGCCACAGATGGAAACACCATATATTTT.